Detailed here is one TCR beta chain. This clone was seen repeatedly, ten times or more. Its antigen is not yet known. Per-base quality was not reported, and no clone a single base away is much larger than it. The trim is 0 bases for V and 0 bases for J, with a gap of 10 bases between the germline ends. CDR1 and CDR2 are drawn from the germline V gene: SGHRS, YFSETQ. From the cysteine up to the phenylalanine, the CDR3 has a length of 15 residues. CDR3 DNA only is kept here, 45 bases in frame from base 1. Healthy HIV-negative adults with no recently reported acute infections or vaccinations were included as donors. All donors were Caucasian adults living in Nashville, Tennessee, USA. CD4+ T cells were enriched by magnetic negative selection; naive cells were then positively selected on CD45RA, and the negative fraction formed the memory subset. Blood was obtained by leukapheresis, after which PBMCs were separated by Ficoll-Histopaque density gradient centrifugation and cryopreserved in liquid nitrogen vapor phase. Purity and quantity of every magnetically sorted T cell population were checked by analytical flow cytometry. Each sorted fraction had its genomic DNA isolated and then quantified by UV absorbance on a Nanodrop 2000c.

TCR CDR3 regions were amplified from genomic DNA by multiplex PCR using the deep immunoSEQ assay. For each cell subset, the extracted genomic DNA was distributed evenly across all wells of several immunoSEQ 96-well plates, and each plate served as one replicate. Each replicate PCR for sorted subsets received roughly 0.2 ug genomic DNA, equal to some 32,000 T cell genomes. Purified libraries were measured with a Qubit 3.0 fluorometer, size-checked on a Bioanalyzer 2100, and measured again with the KAPA Library Quantification kit. Every immunoSEQ 96-well plate was sequenced on a separate single-read 150-cycle Illumina NextSeq 550 flow cell. Regarding the original processing steps: Because only junctional sequences without quality scores were contained in the immunoSEQ output, filtering matching that applied to full-length reads could not be performed. Sequences were annotated with PyIR, a Python wrapper for IgBLAST v1.9, and V/J genes and CDR3 were assigned using IMGT germline references. Any read was removed if the V/J assignment was weak (E-value above 1e-6), the CDR3 was missing, or the read contained stop codons, out-of-frame junctions, or ambiguous translated residues. V3J clonotypes were defined as sequences sharing an identical inferred V gene, J gene, and CDR3 amino acid sequence. To compute the percentage overlap between repertoires, the number of shared unique clonotypes was divided by the size of the smaller repertoire. RTK rarefaction, the Chao1 estimator, and Recon v2.1 estimates of unobserved clonotypes were used to assess repertoire richness. For all TCRbeta clonotypes obtained by the gDNA method from four donors, generation probabilities were computed with OLGA. TCRdb holds this immuneACCESS table with in-frame rearrangements only. Some clones are missing; in checked studies, unresolved V genes explain under half, and the rest has no known cause. The V and J calls and clone size are taken from that table; D and trimming were inferred from the DNA. The sample table shows more than 900,000 clones, and around three quarters are seen once. The leading ten clones occupy roughly 0.61% of the sample.

This entry belongs to a study of shared clonotypes between healthy human individuals (TCRdb year 2020). With regard to the full study: The cohort included three men and two women between 18 and 49 years of age. To increase sequencing depth and limit assay-specific biases, different laboratories used diverse techniques to prepare libraries and sequence TCR repertoires. To estimate repertoire size and how much clonotype sharing occurs between individuals, the study deeply sequenced the blood TCR repertoires of five healthy adults. Each donor's leukapheresis produced roughly between about 0.9 and 9.5 billion PBMCs. For each donor, CD4 naive and CD4 memory were each given three plates, CD8 naive was given two plates, and CD8 memory was given one plate. Paper-wide results and their limitations: Even with the large sequencing depth, rarefaction of the sorted-subset datasets indicated that sequencing was incomplete. Larger estimated clonotype richness was generally found for naive subsets than for memory subsets. Compared with non-shared clonotypes, clonotypes shared by all four sorted-subset donors had higher generation probabilities. Pairwise subsampling indicated that sequencing depth was expected to affect the degree of clonotype sharing among donors. Because the study included only a small number of donors, the genetic and exposure-history diversity represented was limited. Sampling was restricted to blood, and TCR repertoires in tissue are likely to differ from TCR repertoires in blood. Sharing across a few donors was observed for around 5% of naive CD4, under 4% of naive CD8, around 2.5% of memory CD4, and around 0.4% of memory CD8 clonotypes.

The sequence was collected from a man in his late teens or twenties in good health. Some clones in this sample may be carry-over from other donors' samples. The chain is assembled from TRBV5-1 and TRBJ2-7, and TRBD1 may be the D gene, going by 5 matching bases. What was sequenced was memory CD4+ T cells from PBMCs. In light of the paper, this sample's cell subset or site label describes: CD45RA-negative fraction. This receptor carries the CDR3 CASSLGAQGSYEQYF. DNA sequence: TGCGCCAGCAGCTTGGGTGCTCAGGGCTCCTACGAGCAGTACTTC. With the rest looked up from the reference TRBV5-1 and TRBJ2-7 genes rather than sequenced, the full variable domain is KAGVTQTPRYLIKTRGQQVTLSCSPISGHRSVSWYQQTPGQGLQFLFEYFSETQRNKGNFPGRFSGRQFSNSRSEMNVSTLELGDSALYLCASSLGAQGSYEQYFGPGTRLTVT.